The source of this T cell receptor beta chain is a study of OX40 agonist ivuxolimab in advanced cancers. Background on the study: It was ivuxolimab, an agonistic anti-OX40 (CD134) antibody, that patients were treated with. Study-level results: The investigators did not determine what antigen specificity the expanded peripheral T cells had. CD4+ T cells averaged fewer expanded clones than CD8+ T cells.

Measured with immunoSEQ multiplex PCR; TCRdb has only the in-frame clones, and not every one. This table holds 40,000 to 60,000 clones, around 80% found once. Blood draws occurred at baseline, cycle 4 day 1, and cycle 7 day 1. The CDR3 spans 14 residues. Germline V lookup: CDR1 SGHVS, CDR2 FQNEAQ. V lost 5 bases, J lost 4 bases, and 12 bases lay in between. Comments on this clone: No antigen is known for it.

The sequence came from an adult with an advanced solid tumor such as melanoma, head and neck, liver or kidney cancer. The specimen was CD4+ or CD8+ T cells sorted from blood, collected in a trial of the OX40 agonist ivuxolimab. J is TRBJ1-3 and V is TRBV7-8; no reliable D call. The CDR3, as DNA: TGTGCCAGCAGCCCCTTACCTAGGGGAAACACCATATATTTT. This sequence encodes CASSPLPRGNTIYF.